These 26 T cell receptor beta chains share one sample of origin, sequenced in a study of regulatory T cells in long-lasting Graves disease. HTBI primers from iRepertoire and Arm-PCR of CDR3 regions yielded the TCR beta libraries. TCRdb independently ran MiXCR on the multiplex PCR reads; one entry per CDR3 protein. The sample lists 400,000 to 550,000 distinct CDR3 sequences, more than 12% occurring once. As to time point: newly diagnosed GD, antithyroid drugs for less than 3 months. The TCR library used RNA extracted from PBMCs. The data also belong to a second study, concerning T cells in Graves' hyperthyroidism and ophthalmopathy.

The input for sequencing was peripheral blood mononuclear cells (PBMCs), taken at new diagnosis, from a patient treated with antithyroid drugs. These receptors originate from a woman aged 30 to 39 with Graves disease.

The V call is TRBV19, the J call TRBJ2-3; the D gene could be TRBD1 or TRBD2 (6 bases each). V dropped 6 bases and J dropped 2 bases, with 15 bases sitting between them. The length of the CDR3 is 15 residues. Germline assignment: CDR1 LNHDA and CDR2 SQIVND (reference sequence). The CDR3 here is CASRTEGGVTDTQYF. CDR3 coding DNA: TGTGCCAGTAGAACGGAGGGGGGAGTCACAGATACGCAGTATTTT. Variable domain in full (rest from reference TRBV19 and TRBJ2-3): DGGITQSPKYLFRKEGQNVTLSCEQNLNHDAMYWYRQDPGQGLRLIYYSQIVNDFQKGDIAEGYSVSREKKESFPLTVTSAQKNPTAFYLCASRTEGGVTDTQYFGPGTRLTVL.

This clonotype was seen just once. This could be a read error, since a much larger clone is one nucleotide away. The V gene is TRBV29-1, the J gene TRBJ2-1; 8 bases fit TRBD2. V lost 6 bases, J lost 10 bases, and 14 bases stayed unmatched. The CDR3 consists of 14 residues. Looked up from germline, CDR1 is SQVTM and CDR2 is ANQGSEA. The CDR3 loop reads CSVQPRGLDYEQFF. CDR3 sequence (DNA): TGCAGCGTCCAGCCCCGGGGACTAGACTACGAGCAGTTCTTC.

This clonotype was observed many times. This chain links TRBV5-6 with TRBJ2-5; 9 bases line up with TRBD2. The CDR3 loop spans 17 amino acids. V was clipped by 0 bases and J by 4 bases; unmatched bases: 10. Germline V gives CDR1 SGHDT, CDR2 YYEEEE. Here the CDR3 reads CASSLEQAGGIGETQYF. In DNA, the CDR3 is TGTGCCAGCAGCTTGGAACAGGCGGGAGGGATTGGAGAGACCCAGTACTTC.

This clonotype came up many times. The rearrangement joins TRBV20-1 to TRBJ2-7; 10 bases map to TRBD1. V gave up 4 bases and J gave up 4 bases; unmatched junction bases: 4. The CDR3 length is 13 residues. The V gene's germline CDR1 is DFQATT and CDR2 SNEGSKA (reference sequence). The chain's CDR3 is CSATDRGQYEQYF. The CDR3 bases are TGCAGTGCTACCGACAGGGGGCAATACGAGCAGTACTTC.

This clonotype was detected ten times or more. The chain is built from TRBV27 and TRBJ1-4; 11 bases map to TRBD1. The germline CDR1 and CDR2 sequences are MNHEY and SMNVEV (reference sequence). V dropped 8 bases and J dropped 3; count of bases not matched to a gene: 2. The CDR3 runs 14 residues. CDR3 DNA: TGTGCCAGCGGGACAGGGGGAGCTAATGAAAAACTGTTTTTT. Protein: CASGTGGANEKLFF.

As for this clonotype: A junction boundary mismatches the germline segment, possibly from a read error. The chain uses TRBV5-6 and TRBJ2-3; tentatively, D is TRBD2 (6 bases). CDR1 is SGHDT and CDR2 is YYEEEE in the germline V gene. The CDR3 runs 16 residues. The CDR3 loop reads CAGSSRGFGITDTQYF. In DNA form, the CDR3 reads TGTGCCGGCAGCTCCCGGGGGTTCGGGATCACAGATACGCAGTATTTT.

This rearrangement joins TRBV4-1 to TRBJ2-7; weak D call: TRBD2 (6 bases). The CDR3 is made up of 15 amino acids. In germline, CDR1 is MGHRA, CDR2 YSYEKL. The V and J ends lost 7 bases and 2 bases respectively, with 18 bases between them. CDR3 amino acids: CASKGLGGPPYEQYF. In DNA form, the CDR3 reads TGCGCCAGCAAGGGCCTCGGGGGTCCCCCCTACGAGCAGTACTTC.

This clonotype was recorded at least ten times. The V gene is TRBV2, the J gene TRBJ2-1, with D unclear. The length of the CDR3 is 16 residues. Germline CDR1 SNHLY, CDR2 FYNNEI. Trimming took 7 bases from V and 0 from J, leaving 16 bases between them. CDR3 region: CASNGHPISSYNEQFF. CDR3 sequence (DNA): TGTGCCAGCAATGGGCACCCCATAAGCTCCTACAATGAGCAGTTCTTC.

This clonotype was counted between two and nine times. This rearrangement joins TRBV6-1 to TRBJ2-2; TRBD1 agrees at 8 bases. The CDR3 is 15 amino acids. Germline CDR1 is MNHNS and CDR2 is SASEGT. Trimming took 6 bases from V and 4 from J; bases not matched to a gene: 7. The chain's CDR3 is CASSPTGDGTGELFF. DNA of the CDR3: TGTGCCAGCAGCCCGACAGGGGACGGCACCGGGGAGCTGTTTTTT.

The sample holds many counts of this clonotype. The chain carries TRBV11-2 and TRBJ2-7; 7 nucleotides match TRBD1. With 4 bases clipped from V and 3 bases from J, the junction kept 6 bases outside the gene matches. The CDR3 spans 14 residues. Germline CDR1 SGHAT, CDR2 FQNNGV. The CDR3 loop reads CASSSGTAYYEQYF. DNA for the CDR3: TGTGCCAGCAGCTCGGGGACAGCCTACTACGAGCAGTACTTC. Full variable domain (outside the CDR3, taken from reference TRBV11-2 and TRBJ2-7): EAGVAQSPRYKIIEKRQSVAFWCNPISGHATLYWYQQILGQGPKLLIQFQNNGVVDDSQLPKDRFSAERLKGVDSTLKIQPAKLEDSAVYLCASSSGTAYYEQYFGPGTRLTVT.

Details on this clonotype: This is likely a read error, given that the CDR3 carries no conserved phenylalanine or tryptophan at its end. The chain uses TRBV11-2 and TRBJ1-1; D remains unclear. The CDR3 length is 13 residues. Germline values: CDR1 SGHAT, CDR2 FQNNGV. Trimming left V 3 bases short and J 0 bases short, with 5 bases between. The CDR3 DNA is TGTGCCAGCAGCTTCGGCCTGAACACTGAAGCTTTCTCT. Encoded protein: CASSFGLNTEAFS.

This clonotype was seen only a few times. V and J are TRBV2 and TRBJ2-1; the match to TRBD2 covers 8 bases. Germline V gene data show CDR1 as SNHLY and CDR2 as FYNNEI. The CDR3 is 15 residues long. V shed 3 bases, J shed 6 bases, and the junction held 7 bases outside the gene matches. The CDR3 nucleotides are TGTGCCAGCAGTGAGTCGGGACTAGTAAGCAATGAGCAGTTCTTC. Translation gives CASSESGLVSNEQFF.

A few counts support this clonotype. The chain recombines TRBV4-2 with TRBJ1-1; 7 bases line up with TRBD1. CDR1 and CDR2 from the germline V gene are LGHNA and YNFKEQ. This CDR3 region has 17 residues. The trim removed 3 bases at V and 1 base at J, leaving 11 bases unmatched. CDR3 sequence: CASSQQNRGVSNTEAFF. CDR3 bases: TGTGCCAGCAGCCAGCAAAACAGGGGCGTCTCGAACACTGAAGCTTTCTTT.

This clonotype came up many times. The rearrangement links TRBV11-2 to TRBJ1-1, with D hard to call. Germline V gives CDR1 SGHAT, CDR2 FQNNGV. This CDR3 is 17 amino acids long. The V end was cut by 5 bases, the J end by 5 bases, with 24 bases between. Written as DNA, the CDR3 is TGTGCCAGCAGCCCCCTCGAAGTCTCGAGGATGTGGACTGAAGCTTTCTTT. It specifies CASSPLEVSRMWTEAFF.

This clonotype has more than one count but fewer than ten. The rearrangement joins TRBV18 to TRBJ2-5; D unclear. Germline V gene data show CDR1 as KGHSH and CDR2 as LQKENI. V lost 6 bases, J lost 2 bases, and 25 bases lay in between. The CDR3 runs 18 residues. CDR3 sequence reads: CASSPARLAAVKQETQYF. The CDR3 DNA follows: TGTGCCAGCTCCCCGGCTCGGCTTGCAGCCGTAAAGCAAGAGACCCAGTACTTC.

This chain uses TRBV12-3 or TRBV12-4 with TRBJ2-7; no firm D call. With 3 bases removed from V and 4 bases from J, the gap between germline ends came to 10 bases. This CDR3 has 13 residues. DNA for the CDR3: TGTGCCAGCAGTTTCCCGCAGTCATACGAGCAGTACTTC. As protein: CASSFPQSYEQYF.

This clonotype was seen many times. The gene calls are TRBV7-9 and TRBJ2-7; 12 bases match TRBD2. The CDR3 is made up of 20 amino acids. CDR1 is SEHNR and CDR2 is FQNEAQ in the germline V gene (reference sequence). Trimming took 5 bases from V and 3 from J; bases not matched to a gene: 20. The CDR3 loop reads CASSPAQLTSGSGGVYEQYF. CDR3 sequence (DNA): TGTGCCAGCAGCCCCGCCCAATTGACTAGCGGGAGCGGGGGCGTCTACGAGCAGTACTTC.

The chain uses TRBV14 and TRBJ2-7, with D perhaps matching TRBD1 (6 bases). Between the trimmed V and J ends, which lost 4 bases and 5 bases, there was a span of 12 bases. The CDR3 is 13 residues long. Germline CDR1 reads SGHDN; CDR2 reads FVKESK. The CDR3 sequence: CASSLTGSHEQYF. CDR3 coding DNA: TGTGCCAGCAGCCTTACAGGGTCCCACGAGCAGTACTTC.

This chain links TRBV5-4 with TRBJ1-2, with 8 bases aligning to TRBD1. The CDR3 runs 14 residues. Unmatched junction bases numbered 6, after V lost 4 bases and J lost 4 bases. Germline lookup yields CDR1 SGHNT and CDR2 YYREEE (reference sequence). Here the CDR3 DNA reads TGTGCCAGCAGCCAAACAGGGGGGGCCTATGGCTACACCTTC. Translated, it gives CASSQTGGAYGYTF. Drawing the rest from reference TRBV5-4 and TRBJ1-2, the complete variable domain is ETGVTQSPTHLIKTRGQQVTLRCSSQSGHNTVSWYQQALGQGPQFIFQYYREEENGRGNFPPRFSGLQFPNYSSELNVNALELDDSALYLCASSQTGGAYGYTFGSGTRLTVV.

The chain links TRBV5-1 to TRBJ2-1, with D perhaps given as TRBD1 or TRBD2 (5 bases each). The CDR3 runs 19 residues. The germline V gene has CDR1 SGHRS and CDR2 YFSETQ. V was trimmed by 0 bases and J by 9 bases, leaving 28 bases between them. The CDR3 coding sequence is TGCGCCAGCAGCTTGGCACCTCTAGGGGAGCGGACGAGTATAGGTGAGCAGTTCTTC. Its protein is CASSLAPLGERTSIGEQFF.

The table lists this clonotype with many counts. The chain has TRBV3-1 and TRBJ1-4, with D unclear. CDR3 length equals 16 residues. Germline V lookup: CDR1 LGHDT, CDR2 YNNKEL (reference sequence). V was clipped by 0 bases and J by 8 bases, with 16 bases between them. In nucleotides, the CDR3 is TGTGCCAGCAGCCAAGATTCACCGGGGTCGGGCGAAAAACTGTTTTTT. This sequence encodes CASSQDSPGSGEKLFF.

The table lists this clonotype with many counts. This chain connects TRBV6-1 to TRBJ2-1, with 9 bases fitting TRBD2. CDR3 length: 17 amino acids. The V gene end was trimmed by 5 bases and the J gene end by 0 bases; junction bases not matched to a gene: 8. The germline CDR1 and CDR2 sequences are MNHNS and SASEGT. CDR3 DNA: TGTGCCAGCAGTCCATTAGCGGGGGTGAGCTCCTACAATGAGCAGTTCTTC. Translation: CASSPLAGVSSYNEQFF.

This clonotype has at least ten counts. CDR3 sequence (DNA): TGTGCCAGCAGTTTTTACGCGGGAAGGGAGGAGCAGTACTTC. Protein product: CASSFYAGREEQYF. The chain combines TRBV28 with TRBJ2-7; weak D call: TRBD2 (6 bases). Germline V gene lookup returns CDR1 MDHEN and CDR2 SYDVKM. V dropped 3 bases and J dropped 7 bases, with 16 bases sitting between them. This CDR3 comprises 14 residues.

This clonotype was seen ten or more times. As DNA, the CDR3 is TGTGCCACCTCAGGCGCAACTAATGAAAAACTGTTTTTT. Its translation: CATSGATNEKLFF. The chain couples TRBV2 to TRBJ1-4; D unclear. This CDR3 has 13 residues. Trimming stripped 10 bases from V and 0 bases from J, with 9 bases between. CDR1 is SNHLY, CDR2 FYNNEI, per germline.

The chain recombines TRBV5-4 with TRBJ2-1; a weak D match, TRBD2 (6 bases). Germline V CDR1 and CDR2: SGHNT, YYREEE (reference sequence). There are 17 residues in the CDR3. The V end lost 0 bases, the J end lost 6 bases, and 19 bases lay between the germline ends. The DNA of the CDR3 is TGTGCCAGCAGCTTGGGGGGGATGACTAGGGTTGGCAATGAGCAGTTCTTC. Translating gives CASSLGGMTRVGNEQFF.

This clonotype was seen a few times. The genes are TRBV20-1 and TRBJ2-5; D is undetermined. This CDR3 comprises 13 residues. Trimming removed 5 bases at V and 1 base at J, with 11 bases between. Germline CDR1 is DFQATT and CDR2 is SNEGSKA (reference sequence). The CDR3 here is CSAGLGSQETQYF. Written as DNA, the CDR3 is TGCAGTGCTGGGCTAGGGTCCCAAGAGACCCAGTACTTC.